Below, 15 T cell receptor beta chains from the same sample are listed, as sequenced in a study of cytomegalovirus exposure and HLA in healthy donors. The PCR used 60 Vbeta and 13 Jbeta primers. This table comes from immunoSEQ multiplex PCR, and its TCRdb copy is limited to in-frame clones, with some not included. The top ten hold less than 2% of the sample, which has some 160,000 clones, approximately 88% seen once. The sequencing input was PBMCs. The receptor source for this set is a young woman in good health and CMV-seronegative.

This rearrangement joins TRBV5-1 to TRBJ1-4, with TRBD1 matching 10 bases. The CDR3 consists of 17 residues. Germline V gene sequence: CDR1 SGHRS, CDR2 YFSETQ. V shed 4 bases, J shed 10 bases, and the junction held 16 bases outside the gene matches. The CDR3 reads CASSEDPRQGAPGKLFF. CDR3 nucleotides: TGCGCCAGCAGCGAGGACCCTAGACAGGGGGCGCCGGGAAAACTGTTTTTT.

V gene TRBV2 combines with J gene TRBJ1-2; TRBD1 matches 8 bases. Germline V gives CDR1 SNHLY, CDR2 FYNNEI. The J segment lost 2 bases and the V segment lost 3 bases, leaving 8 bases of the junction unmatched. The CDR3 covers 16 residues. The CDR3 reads CASSEGQAILNYGYTF. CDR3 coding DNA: TGTGCCAGCAGTGAGGGACAGGCGATATTAAACTATGGCTACACCTTC.

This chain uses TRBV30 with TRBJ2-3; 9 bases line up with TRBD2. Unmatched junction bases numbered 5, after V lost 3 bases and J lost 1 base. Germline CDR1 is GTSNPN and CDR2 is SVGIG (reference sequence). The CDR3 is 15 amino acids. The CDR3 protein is CAWSRGGGGTDTQYF. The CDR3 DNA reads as TGTGCCTGGAGCAGAGGCGGGGGGGGCACAGATACGCAGTATTTT.

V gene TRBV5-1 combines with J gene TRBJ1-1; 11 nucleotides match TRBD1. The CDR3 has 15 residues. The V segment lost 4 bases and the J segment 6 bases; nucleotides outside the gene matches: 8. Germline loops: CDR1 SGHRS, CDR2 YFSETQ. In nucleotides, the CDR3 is TGCGCCAGCAGCCTTCATACGGGACAGGGGGCTGAAGCTTTCTTT. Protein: CASSLHTGQGAEAFF.

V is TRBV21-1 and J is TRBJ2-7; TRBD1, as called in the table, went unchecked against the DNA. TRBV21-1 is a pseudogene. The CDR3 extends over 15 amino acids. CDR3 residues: CASSPRQGKSYEQYF. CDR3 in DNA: TGTGCCAGCAGCCCACGACAGGGGAAGAGCTACGAGCAGTACTTC.

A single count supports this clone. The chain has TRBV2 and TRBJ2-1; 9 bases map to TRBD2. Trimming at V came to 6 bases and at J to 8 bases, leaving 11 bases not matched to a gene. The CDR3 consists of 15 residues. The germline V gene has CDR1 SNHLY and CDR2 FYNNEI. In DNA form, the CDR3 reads TGTGCCAGCAGCTGGTGGGCTAGCGGGGACGATGAGCAGTTCTTC. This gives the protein CASSWWASGDDEQFF.

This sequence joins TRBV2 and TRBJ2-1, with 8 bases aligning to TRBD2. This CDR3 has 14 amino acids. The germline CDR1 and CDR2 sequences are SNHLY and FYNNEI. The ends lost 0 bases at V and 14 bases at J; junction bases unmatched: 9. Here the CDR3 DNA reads TGTGCCAGCAGTGAAGCGCCTCGGGGGGGACAAGAGTTCTTC. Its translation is CASSEAPRGGQEFF.

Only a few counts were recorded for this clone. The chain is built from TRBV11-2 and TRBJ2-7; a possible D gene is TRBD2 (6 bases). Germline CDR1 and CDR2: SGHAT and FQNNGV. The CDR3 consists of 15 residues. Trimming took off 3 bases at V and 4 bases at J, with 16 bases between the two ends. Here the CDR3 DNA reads TGTGCCAGCAGCTTTAATTTTTGGGAGGCTTACGAGCAGTACTTC. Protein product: CASSFNFWEAYEQYF. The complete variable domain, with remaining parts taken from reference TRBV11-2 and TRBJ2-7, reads EAGVAQSPRYKIIEKRQSVAFWCNPISGHATLYWYQQILGQGPKLLIQFQNNGVVDDSQLPKDRFSAERLKGVDSTLKIQPAKLEDSAVYLCASSFNFWEAYEQYFGPGTRLTVT.

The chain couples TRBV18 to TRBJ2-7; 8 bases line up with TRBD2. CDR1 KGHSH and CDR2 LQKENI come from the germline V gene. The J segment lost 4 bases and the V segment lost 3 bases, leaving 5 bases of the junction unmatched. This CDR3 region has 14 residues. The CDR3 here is CASSPTGGRYEQYF. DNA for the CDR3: TGTGCCAGCTCACCGACGGGGGGGCGGTACGAGCAGTACTTC.

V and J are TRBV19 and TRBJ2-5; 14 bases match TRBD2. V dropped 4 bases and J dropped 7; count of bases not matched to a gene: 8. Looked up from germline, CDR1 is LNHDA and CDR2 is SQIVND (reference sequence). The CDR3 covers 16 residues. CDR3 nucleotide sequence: TGTGCCAGTAGTAGGGGACTAGCGGGGGACTTAGGGACCCAGTACTTC. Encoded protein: CASSRGLAGDLGTQYF.

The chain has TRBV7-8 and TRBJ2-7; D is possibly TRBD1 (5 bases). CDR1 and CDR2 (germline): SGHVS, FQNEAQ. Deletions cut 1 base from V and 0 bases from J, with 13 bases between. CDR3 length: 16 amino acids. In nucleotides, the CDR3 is TGTGCCAGCAGCTTAGTCTTGACAGTTTCCTCCTACGAGCAGTACTTC. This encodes CASSLVLTVSSYEQYF.

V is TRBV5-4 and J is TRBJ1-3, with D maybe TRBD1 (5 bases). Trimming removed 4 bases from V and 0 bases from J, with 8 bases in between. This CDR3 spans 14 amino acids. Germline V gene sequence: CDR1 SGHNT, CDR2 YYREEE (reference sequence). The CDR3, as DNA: TGTGCCAGCAGCCCGGGGGTCTCTGGAAACACCATATATTTT. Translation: CASSPGVSGNTIYF.

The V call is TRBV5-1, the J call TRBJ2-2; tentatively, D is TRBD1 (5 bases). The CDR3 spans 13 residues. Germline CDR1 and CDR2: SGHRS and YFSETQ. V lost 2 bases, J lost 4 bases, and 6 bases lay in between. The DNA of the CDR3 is TGCGCCAGCAGCTTCGACAGCACCGGGGAGCTGTTTTTT. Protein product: CASSFDSTGELFF.

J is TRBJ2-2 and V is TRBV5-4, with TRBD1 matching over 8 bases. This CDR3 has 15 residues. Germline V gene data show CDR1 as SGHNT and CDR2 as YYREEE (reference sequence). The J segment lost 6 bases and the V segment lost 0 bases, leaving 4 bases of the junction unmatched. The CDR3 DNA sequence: TGTGCCAGCAGCTTGGGGACAGGGTTGTCCGGGGAGCTGTTTTTT. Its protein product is CASSLGTGLSGELFF.

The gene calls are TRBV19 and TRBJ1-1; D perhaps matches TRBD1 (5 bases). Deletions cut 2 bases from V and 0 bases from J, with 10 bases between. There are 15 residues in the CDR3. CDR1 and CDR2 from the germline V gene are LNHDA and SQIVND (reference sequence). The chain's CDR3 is CASSIMVGVNTEAFF. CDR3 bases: TGTGCCAGTAGTATAATGGTAGGGGTGAACACTGAAGCTTTCTTT.